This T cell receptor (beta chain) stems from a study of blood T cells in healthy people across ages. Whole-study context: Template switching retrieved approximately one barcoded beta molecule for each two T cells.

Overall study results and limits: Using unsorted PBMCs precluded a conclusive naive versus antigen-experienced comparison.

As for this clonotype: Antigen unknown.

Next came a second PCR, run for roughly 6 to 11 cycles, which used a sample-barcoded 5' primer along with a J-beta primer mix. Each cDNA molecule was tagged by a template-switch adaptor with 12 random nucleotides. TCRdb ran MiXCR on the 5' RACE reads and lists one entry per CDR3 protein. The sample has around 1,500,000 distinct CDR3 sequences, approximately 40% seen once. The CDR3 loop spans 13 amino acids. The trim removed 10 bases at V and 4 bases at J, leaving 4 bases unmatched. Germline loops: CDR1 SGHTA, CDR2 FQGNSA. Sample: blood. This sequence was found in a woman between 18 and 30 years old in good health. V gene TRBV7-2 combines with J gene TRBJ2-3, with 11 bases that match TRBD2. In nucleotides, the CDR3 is TGTGCCACCCAACTAGCGGGAGCAGATACGCAGTATTTT. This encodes CATQLAGADTQYF.